A selection of T cell receptor beta chains follows, all from one sample in a study of long-term antiretroviral therapy in people with HIV. The protocol was immunoSEQ multiplex PCR, while the TCRdb copy is restricted to in-frame clones and leaves out a portion. This sample has 15,000 or so clones, with roughly 80% found just once. The source material was unsorted PBMCs, sampled 0.5 years before starting antiretroviral therapy. These receptors came from a woman in her thirties or forties with HIV. The CDR3 runs from the conserved cysteine through the conserved F or W. D genes are given only for firm matches. Clone size appears in some rows only: once, few, many, or a class for an expanded clone.

J gene: TRBJ1-5
clone size: NA
D gene: NA
V gene: TRBV19
CDR3 DNA: TGTGCCAGTAGTTCCGCTAGTCAGCCCCAGCATTTT
CDR3 protein: CASSSASQPQHF

J gene: TRBJ1-3
clone size: NA
D gene: NA
V gene: TRBV5-1
CDR3 DNA: TGCGCCAGCAGCTTCTACGGAGACTCTGGAAACACCATATATTTT
CDR3 protein: CASSFYGDSGNTIYF

J gene: TRBJ1-1
clone size: NA
D gene: NA
V gene: TRBV5-5
CDR3 DNA: TGTGCCAGCAGCTTGGAGTCGGATAGCACTGAAGCTTTCTTT
CDR3 protein: CASSLESDSTEAFF

J gene: TRBJ2-3
clone size: NA
D gene: TRBD1
V gene: TRBV5-1
CDR3 DNA: TGCGCCAGCAGCTCAGGACAGGGTCGGGCGCAGTATTTT
CDR3 protein: CASSSGQGRAQYF

J gene: TRBJ2-2
clone size: NA
D gene: TRBD1
V gene: TRBV6-6
CDR3 DNA: TGTGCCAGCAGCCCCAGGGGGATGAACACCGGGGAGCTGTTTTTT
CDR3 protein: CASSPRGMNTGELFF

J gene: TRBJ2-3
clone size: NA
D gene: TRBD2
V gene: TRBV7-9
CDR3 DNA: TGTGCCAGCAGCCAGACTAGCGGGAGCACAGATACGCAGTATTTT
CDR3 protein: CASSQTSGSTDTQYF

J gene: TRBJ2-7
clone size: NA
D gene: TRBD2
V gene: TRBV30
CDR3 DNA: TGTGCCTGGAGTGTTTCTAGCGGAAGTTTCTACGAGCAGTACTTC
CDR3 protein: CAWSVSSGSFYEQYF

J gene: TRBJ2-3
clone size: NA
D gene: NA
V gene: TRBV25-1
CDR3 DNA: TGTGCCAGCAGTGAAAGGGTCTCCACGACAGATACGCAGTATTTT
CDR3 protein: CASSERVSTTDTQYF

J gene: TRBJ2-1
clone size: NA
D gene: NA
V gene: TRBV6-5
CDR3 DNA: TGTGCCAGCAGTTACTCGAGTGTTATGATCGTGAAGTTCTTC
CDR3 protein: CASSYSSVMIVKFF

J gene: TRBJ2-1
clone size: few
D gene: NA
V gene: TRBV27
CDR3 DNA: TGTGCCAGCAATGGCGGCTACAATGAGCAGTTCTTC
CDR3 protein: CASNGGYNEQFF

J gene: TRBJ1-2
clone size: few
D gene: NA
V gene: TRBV7-9
CDR3 DNA: TGTGCCAGCAGCTTGCAAGGGCCCCTCGATGGCTACACCTTC
CDR3 protein: CASSLQGPLDGYTF